The 13 T cell receptor beta chains below were found in one sample sequenced in a study of blood T cell repertoires in COVID-19. TCRdb's table, derived via immunoSEQ multiplex PCR, lists solely in-frame clones and lacks some. The table lists 30,000 to 40,000 clones, 80% to 90% of them singletons. Specimen: peripheral blood. The source is a human donor in a cohort sampled during active COVID-19.

This clone occurred once. This chain joins TRBV4-1 and TRBJ2-3; 7 positions agree with TRBD2. This CDR3 has 16 amino acids. V was pared by 3 bases and J by 0 bases, with 6 bases of the junction left unmatched. The germline V gene encodes CDR1 MGHRA and CDR2 YSYEKL. The CDR3: CASSHPPGLSTDTQYF. CDR3 nucleotides: TGCGCCAGCAGCCATCCCCCGGGACTAAGCACAGATACGCAGTATTTT.

The chain uses TRBV6-5 and TRBJ2-5; 12 nucleotides align to TRBD1. Germline assignment: CDR1 MNHEY and CDR2 SVGAGI. The CDR3 spans 15 residues. V lost 5 bases and J lost 5; bases outside the gene matches: 6. The CDR3 region is CASSPGTGGVETQYF. Written as DNA, the CDR3 is TGTGCCAGCAGTCCGGGGACAGGGGGCGTTGAGACCCAGTACTTC.

The rearrangement links TRBV19 to TRBJ2-7; 7 bases agree with TRBD1. The CDR3 is 13 amino acids. Looked up from germline, CDR1 is LNHDA and CDR2 is SQIVND (reference sequence). Trimming cost V 8 bases and J 3 bases; bases outside gene matches: 7. The CDR3 region has the DNA TGTGCCAGTTCCCACAGGGGCTACTACGAGCAGTACTTC. Its protein is CASSHRGYYEQYF.

The chain combines TRBV5-6 with TRBJ1-5; D gene uncertain. V shed 3 bases and J shed 1 base, with 11 bases lying between them. CDR3 length equals 15 residues. CDR1 and CDR2 from the germline V gene are SGHDT and YYEEEE. The CDR3 DNA reads as TGTGCCAGCAGCTCCAGGAGGGTCAGCAATCAGCCCCAGCATTTT. Translating it yields CASSSRRVSNQPQHF.

The chain joins TRBV5-4 to TRBJ1-3; possibly TRBD1 for D (5 bases). V gave up 5 bases and J gave up 4 bases, with 16 bases separating them. The CDR3 consists of 15 residues. CDR1 SGHNT and CDR2 YYREEE come from the germline V gene (reference sequence). This CDR3 reads CASSPTGGKGNTIYF. As DNA, the CDR3 is TGTGCCAGCAGTCCGACCGGGGGGAAGGGAAACACCATATATTTT.

The V gene is TRBV5-4, the J gene TRBJ2-7, with D perhaps TRBD1 (6 bases). The V and J ends lost 0 bases and 3 bases respectively, with 13 bases between them. From germline, CDR1 is SGHNT and CDR2 YYREEE (reference sequence). This CDR3 has 15 residues. The CDR3 region has the DNA TGTGCCAGCAGCTTGGGGGGAACAGGGAACTACGAGCAGTACTTC. Protein sequence: CASSLGGTGNYEQYF. The complete variable domain, with remaining parts taken from reference TRBV5-4 and TRBJ2-7, reads ETGVTQSPTHLIKTRGQQVTLRCSSQSGHNTVSWYQQALGQGPQFIFQYYREEENGRGNFPPRFSGLQFPNYSSELNVNALELDDSALYLCASSLGGTGNYEQYFGPGTRLTVT.

The chain has TRBV6-5 and TRBJ1-6; D not resolved. With 2 bases removed from V and 9 bases from J, the gap between germline ends came to 8 bases. Per germline, CDR1 MNHEY and CDR2 SVGAGI. CDR3 size: 13 residues. The CDR3 coding sequence is TGTGCCAGCAGTTACGGGCCGCTTTCACCCCTCCACTTT. Its translation is CASSYGPLSPLHF.

The V gene is TRBV3-1 (or the pseudogene TRBV3-2), the J gene TRBJ2-4, with TRBD2 matching 10 bases. Germline CDR1 and CDR2: LGHDT and YNNKEL (reference sequence). The CDR3 runs 16 residues. V shed 4 bases and J 5 bases; nucleotides not matched to a gene: 8. The chain's CDR3 is CASSRKRGGRENIQYF. The CDR3 DNA follows: TGTGCCAGCAGCCGAAAGCGGGGGGGGAGGGAAAACATTCAGTACTTC.

The gene calls are TRBV7-2 and TRBJ2-1, with 11 bases that match TRBD2. There are 16 residues in the CDR3. The germline CDR1 and CDR2 sequences are SGHTA and FQGNSA. V trimming: 6 bases; J trimming: 10 bases; junction bases outside the gene matches: 14. The CDR3 protein is CASSPRFVTSGKEQFF. CDR3 nucleotide sequence: TGTGCCAGCAGTCCTCGTTTTGTGACTAGCGGGAAGGAGCAGTTCTTC. The full variable domain, its missing parts supplied by reference TRBV7-2 and TRBJ2-1, is GAGVSQSPSNKVTEKGKDVELRCDPISGHTALYWYRQSLGQGLEFLIYFQGNSAPDKSGLPSDRFSAERTGGSVSTLTIQRTQQEDSAVYLCASSPRFVTSGKEQFFGPGTRLTVL.

The rearrangement joins TRBV5-8 to TRBJ2-1, with 7 bases aligning to TRBD2. Germline V gene lookup returns CDR1 SGHTS and CDR2 YDEGEE. This CDR3 contains 16 residues. V trimming: 0 bases; J trimming: 2 bases; junction bases outside the gene matches: 5. The CDR3 DNA reads as TGTGCCAGCAGCTTGGGGGGCGGGAGAGCCTACAATGAGCAGTTCTTC. Encoded protein: CASSLGGGRAYNEQFF.

The V call is TRBV23-1, the J call TRBJ2-7; 7 bases map to TRBD2. TRBV23-1 is treated as an ORF (open reading frame) with a function not yet certain. The CDR3 sequence is 14 residues long. After removal of 4 bases from V and 9 bases from J, the junction contained 12 bases not matched to a gene. CDR3 sequence (DNA): TGCGCCAGCAGTCTGCGGGAGAGGGAATCGAGGCAGTACTTC. This sequence encodes CASSLRERESRQYF.

The rearrangement links TRBV28 to TRBJ1-2, with D perhaps TRBD1 (5 bases). Germline lookup yields CDR1 MDHEN and CDR2 SYDVKM. CDR3 length: 13 amino acids. V dropped 6 bases and J dropped 6 bases, with 14 bases sitting between them. CDR3 DNA sequence: TGTGCCAGCAGCACCGCCAGGGTGGATGGCTACACCTTC. It codes for CASSTARVDGYTF.

This chain uses TRBV9 with TRBJ2-3; no definite D call. V was shortened by 2 bases and J by 2 bases, with 6 bases between the two germline ends. The germline V gene encodes CDR1 SGDLS and CDR2 YYNGEE. There are 13 residues in the CDR3. CDR3 DNA: TGTGCCAGCAGCGTTGGCTTCACAGATACGCAGTATTTT. Its protein product is CASSVGFTDTQYF.